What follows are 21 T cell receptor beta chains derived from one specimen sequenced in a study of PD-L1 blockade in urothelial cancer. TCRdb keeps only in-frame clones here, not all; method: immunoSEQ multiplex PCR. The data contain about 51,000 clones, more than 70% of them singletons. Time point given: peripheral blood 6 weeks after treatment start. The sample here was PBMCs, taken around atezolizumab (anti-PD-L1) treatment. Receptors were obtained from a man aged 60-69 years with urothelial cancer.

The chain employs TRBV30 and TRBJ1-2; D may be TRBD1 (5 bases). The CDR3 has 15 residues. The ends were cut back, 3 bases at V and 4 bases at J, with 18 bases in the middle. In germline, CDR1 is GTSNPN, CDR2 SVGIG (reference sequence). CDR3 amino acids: CAWSPPHTGPYGYTF. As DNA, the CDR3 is TGTGCCTGGAGCCCTCCGCACACAGGACCCTATGGCTACACCTTC.

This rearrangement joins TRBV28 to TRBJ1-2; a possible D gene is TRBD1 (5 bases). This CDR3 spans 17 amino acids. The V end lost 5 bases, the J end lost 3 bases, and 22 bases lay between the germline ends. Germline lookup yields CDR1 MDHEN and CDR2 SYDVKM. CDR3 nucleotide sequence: TGTGCCAGCAGTCCCCCCCCTTCAGGGCTGCTCCACTATGGCTACACCTTC. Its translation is CASSPPPSGLLHYGYTF.

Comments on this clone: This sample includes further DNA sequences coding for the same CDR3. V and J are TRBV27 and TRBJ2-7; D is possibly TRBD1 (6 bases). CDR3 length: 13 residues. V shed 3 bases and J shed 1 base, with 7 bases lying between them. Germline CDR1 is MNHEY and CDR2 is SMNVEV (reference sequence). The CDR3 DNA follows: TGTGCCAGCAGTTTGCAGGGGTCCTACGAGCAGTACTTC. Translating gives CASSLQGSYEQYF.

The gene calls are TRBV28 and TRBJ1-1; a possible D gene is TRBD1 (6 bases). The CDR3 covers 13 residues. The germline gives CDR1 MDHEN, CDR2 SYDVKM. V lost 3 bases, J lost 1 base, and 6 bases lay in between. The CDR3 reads CASSLTGNTEAFF. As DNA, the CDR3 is TGTGCCAGCAGTTTGACAGGGAACACTGAAGCTTTCTTT.

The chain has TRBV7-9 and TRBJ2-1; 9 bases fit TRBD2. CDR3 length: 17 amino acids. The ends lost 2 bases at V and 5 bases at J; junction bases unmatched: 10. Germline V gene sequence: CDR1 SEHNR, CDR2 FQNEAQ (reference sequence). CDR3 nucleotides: TGTGCCAGCAGCTTAATTCCAGCTAGCGGGATACACAATGAGCAGTTCTTC. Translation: CASSLIPASGIHNEQFF.

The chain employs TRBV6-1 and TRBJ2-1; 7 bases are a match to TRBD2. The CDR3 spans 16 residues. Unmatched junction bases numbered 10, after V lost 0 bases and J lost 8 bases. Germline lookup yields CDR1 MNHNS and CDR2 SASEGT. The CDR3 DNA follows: TGTGCCAGCAGTGAAGCCGGTGCAGCGGGAAGGGATGAGCAGTTCTTC. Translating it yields CASSEAGAAGRDEQFF.

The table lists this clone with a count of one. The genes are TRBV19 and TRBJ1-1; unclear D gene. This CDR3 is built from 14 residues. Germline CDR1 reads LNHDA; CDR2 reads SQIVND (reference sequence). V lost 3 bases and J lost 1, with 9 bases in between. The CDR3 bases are TGTGCCAGTAGTATTAGCGCGCCGAACACTGAAGCTTTCTTT. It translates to CASSISAPNTEAFF. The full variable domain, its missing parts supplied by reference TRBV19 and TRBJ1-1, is DGGITQSPKYLFRKEGQNVTLSCEQNLNHDAMYWYRQDPGQGLRLIYYSQIVNDFQKGDIAEGYSVSREKKESFPLTVTSAQKNPTAFYLCASSISAPNTEAFFGQGTRLTVV.

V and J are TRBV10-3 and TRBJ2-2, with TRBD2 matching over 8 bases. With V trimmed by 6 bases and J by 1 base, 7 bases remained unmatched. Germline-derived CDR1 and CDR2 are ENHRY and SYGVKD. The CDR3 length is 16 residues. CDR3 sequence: CAISREAGGNTGELFF. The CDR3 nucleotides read TGTGCCATCAGCCGGGAGGCGGGAGGGAACACCGGGGAGCTGTTTTTT.

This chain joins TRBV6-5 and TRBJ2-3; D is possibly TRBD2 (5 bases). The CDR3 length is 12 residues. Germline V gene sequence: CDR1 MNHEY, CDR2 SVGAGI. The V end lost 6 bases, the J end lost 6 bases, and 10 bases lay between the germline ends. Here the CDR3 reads CASSTGMDTQYF. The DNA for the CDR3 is TGTGCCAGCAGCACGGGGATGGATACGCAGTATTTT.

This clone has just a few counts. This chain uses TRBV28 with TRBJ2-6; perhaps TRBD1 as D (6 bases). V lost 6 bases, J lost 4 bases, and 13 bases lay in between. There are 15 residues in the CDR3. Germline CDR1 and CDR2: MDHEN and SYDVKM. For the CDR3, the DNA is TGTGCCAGCAGACTCTCAGGGGTAGGGGCCAACGTCCTGACTTTC. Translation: CASRLSGVGANVLTF. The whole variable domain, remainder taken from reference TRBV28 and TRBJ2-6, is DVKVTQSSRYLVKRTGEKVFLECVQDMDHENMFWYRQDPGLGLRLIYFSYDVKMKEKGDIPEGYSVSREKKERFSLILESASTNQTSMYLCASRLSGVGANVLTFGAGSRLTVL.

The CDR3 region is CASRSDSYEQYF. As DNA, the CDR3 is TGCGCCAGCAGATCAGACAGCTACGAGCAGTACTTC. J is TRBJ2-7 and V is TRBV5-1, with D possibly matching TRBD1 (5 bases). V dropped 5 bases and J dropped 3 bases, with 9 bases sitting between them. The CDR3 consists of 12 residues. Germline values: CDR1 SGHRS, CDR2 YFSETQ.

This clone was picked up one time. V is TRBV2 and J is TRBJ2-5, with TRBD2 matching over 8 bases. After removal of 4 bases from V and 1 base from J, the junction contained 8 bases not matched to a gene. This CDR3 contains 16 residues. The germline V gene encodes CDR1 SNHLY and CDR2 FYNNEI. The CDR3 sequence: CASSGLAGNLQETQYF. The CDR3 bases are TGTGCCAGCAGTGGGTTAGCGGGGAACCTCCAAGAGACCCAGTACTTC.

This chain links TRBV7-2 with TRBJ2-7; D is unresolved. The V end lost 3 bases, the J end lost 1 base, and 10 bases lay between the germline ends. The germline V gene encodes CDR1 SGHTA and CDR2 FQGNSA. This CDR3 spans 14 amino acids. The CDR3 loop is CASSFRQDSYEQYF. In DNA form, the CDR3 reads TGTGCCAGCAGCTTTCGGCAGGATTCCTACGAGCAGTACTTC.

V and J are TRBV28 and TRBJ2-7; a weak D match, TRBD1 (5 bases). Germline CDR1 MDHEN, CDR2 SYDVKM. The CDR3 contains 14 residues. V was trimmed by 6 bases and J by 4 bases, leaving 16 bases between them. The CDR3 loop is CASSQGRPTYEQYF. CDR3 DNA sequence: TGTGCCAGCAGCCAGGGCCGCCCGACGTACGAGCAGTACTTC.

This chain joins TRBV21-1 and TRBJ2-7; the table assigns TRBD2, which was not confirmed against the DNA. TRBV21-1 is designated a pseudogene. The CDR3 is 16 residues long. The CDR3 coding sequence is TGTGCCAGCAGTCCCCTGGCGGTCCTTACACCCTACGAGCAGTACTTC. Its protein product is CASSPLAVLTPYEQYF.

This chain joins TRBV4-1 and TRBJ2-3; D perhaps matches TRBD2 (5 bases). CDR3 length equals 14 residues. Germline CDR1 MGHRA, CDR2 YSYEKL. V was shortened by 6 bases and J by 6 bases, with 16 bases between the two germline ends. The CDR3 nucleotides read TGCGCCAGCAGTCCCGGACTGAGGAAGGATACGCAGTATTTT. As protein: CASSPGLRKDTQYF.

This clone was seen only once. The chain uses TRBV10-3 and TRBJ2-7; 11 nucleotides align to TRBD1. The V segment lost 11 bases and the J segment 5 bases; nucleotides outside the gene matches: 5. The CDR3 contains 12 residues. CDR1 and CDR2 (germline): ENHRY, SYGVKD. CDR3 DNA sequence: TGTGCCTCTGCGGGACAGGGGGACGAGCAGTACTTC. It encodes CASAGQGDEQYF.

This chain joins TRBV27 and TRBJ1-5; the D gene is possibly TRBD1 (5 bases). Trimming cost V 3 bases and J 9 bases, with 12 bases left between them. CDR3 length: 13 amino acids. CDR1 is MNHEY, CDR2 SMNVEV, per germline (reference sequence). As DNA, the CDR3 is TGTGCCAGCAGTTTCCCGGGGGGAGGGCCCCAGCATTTT. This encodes CASSFPGGGPQHF.

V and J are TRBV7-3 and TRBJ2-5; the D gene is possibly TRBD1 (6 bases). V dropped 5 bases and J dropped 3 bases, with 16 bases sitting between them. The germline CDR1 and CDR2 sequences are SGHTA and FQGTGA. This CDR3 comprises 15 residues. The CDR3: CASSQTGTLEETQYF. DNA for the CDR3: TGTGCCAGCAGCCAGACAGGCACCTTAGAAGAGACCCAGTACTTC. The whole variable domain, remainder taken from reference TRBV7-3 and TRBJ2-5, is GAGVSQTPSNKVTEKGKYVELRCDPISGHTALYWYRQSLGQGPEFLIYFQGTGAADDSGLPNDRFFAVRPEGSVSTLKIQRTERGDSAVYLCASSQTGTLEETQYFGPGTRLLVL.

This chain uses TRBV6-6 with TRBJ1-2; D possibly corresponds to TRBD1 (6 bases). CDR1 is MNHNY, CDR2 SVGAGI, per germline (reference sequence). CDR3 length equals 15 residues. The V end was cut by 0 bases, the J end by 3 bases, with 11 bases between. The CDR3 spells CASSYSNRQDYGYTF. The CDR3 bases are TGTGCCAGCAGTTACTCAAACCGACAGGACTATGGCTACACCTTC.

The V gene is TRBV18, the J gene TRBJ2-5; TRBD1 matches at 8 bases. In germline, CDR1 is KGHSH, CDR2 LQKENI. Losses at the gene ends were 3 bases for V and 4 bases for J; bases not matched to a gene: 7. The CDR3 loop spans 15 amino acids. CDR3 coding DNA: TGTGCCAGCTCACCTCAGGCAGGGGGCGCAGAGACCCAGTACTTC. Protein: CASSPQAGGAETQYF.